This T cell receptor beta chain is from a study of T cell responses to AZD1222 COVID-19 vaccine listed by TCRdb under 2021. With respect to the entire study: AZD1222 recipients whose second dose came at about 4 weeks and those whose second dose came at about 12 weeks were combined into one group, since spike-specific TCR depth and breadth did not differ between the two schedules. Trial participants were enrolled by age into 18-55, 56-69 and 70-plus year subgroups, with 148, 28 and 57 TCR-sequenced participants respectively. TCR sequencing was performed for 230 to 250 trial participants, of whom roughly 200 were given two doses of AZD1222 and around 26 were given two doses of MenACWY control vaccine.

CDR1 and CDR2 are drawn from the germline V gene (reference sequence): MNHEY, SMNVEV. The trim is 3 bases for V and 4 bases for J, with a gap of 8 bases between the germline ends. The CDR3 sequence holds 13 residues, the cysteine and phenylalanine included. Solely the CDR3 DNA is kept, with 39 bases framed from the first base. Study-wide conclusions, independent of this receptor: Participants were mostly white British, with more females than males. The authors suggested clonal diversity may have been underestimated. After two AZD1222 doses, spike-specific TCR breadth and depth were significantly higher than at day 0 and than in MenACWY recipients. Conclusions about previously exposed vaccinees are limited, since just five or six AZD1222 recipients were seropositive for SARS-CoV-2 at baseline. Because no day 14 peak-response samples were available, the repertoires could be characterized only after the peak T cell response. The 56-69-year group was small, and its depth increase did not reach significance, likely because of low power. CD4 TCRs associated with the vaccine covered the entire spike protein, and the dominant responses were in regions 160-218 and 743-854. Reportedly, almost half of the unique spike-specific TCRs recognized epitopes lying outside the regions that are mutated in the B.1.351 and B.1.1.7 variants.

As regards this clone: It has no known antigen specificity. No much larger clonotype is one base removed from it; base qualities were not supplied.

The time point label, read with the paper, signifies: baseline before first vaccination. The vaccinee samples were drawn from two UK trials, COV001 and COV002, one of which was a single-blind randomized controlled phase 2/3 trial testing AZD1222 (ChAdOx1 nCoV-19) in healthy adults. For TCRbeta chain sequencing, PBMC samples from trial participants were taken at day 0 and at day 28 after the second dose. The CDR3 regions of human TCRbeta chains were subjected to immunosequencing. Under the source paper's analysis protocol: Repertoire TCRs were checked for matches against a reference library of SARS-CoV-2-specific TCRs that had been generated using the MIRA antigen-specificity platform. Breadth was defined as the fraction of unique TCRs that were SARS-CoV-2-associated. Depth was defined as the fraction of total T cells that were SARS-CoV-2-associated. Using the MIRA data, each spike-specific TCR was mapped to the spike region that the TCR reacts to and placed in a CD4 or CD8 class. Log10-transformed breadth and depth values were compared by one-way ANOVA with Sidak's multiple comparisons tests. TCRdb stores this immuneACCESS table with in-frame sequences only. Part of the clones is absent; in the studies checked, under half of the shortfall reflects unresolved V genes, and no reason is known for the rest. The DNA was the basis for D and trimming; V, J and clone size are from that table. The sample data list 130,000 to 150,000 clones, and roughly 92% of these were observed just once. The leading ten clones occupy around 1.7% of the sample.

Recombination linked TRBV27 to TRBJ2-3; no D gene call is confident. This sequence originates from an adult in good health. Sequenced material: peripheral blood, taken on day 0 of AZD1222 vaccination. The CDR3 region reads CASSLIGPDTQYF. Here is the DNA: TGTGCCAGCAGTTTGATTGGCCCAGATACGCAGTATTTT.